Below are 25 T cell receptor beta chains sequenced from a single sample in a study of cytomegalovirus exposure and HLA in healthy donors. Researchers ran the PCR with 60 Vbeta and 13 Jbeta primers. Sequencing was performed with immunoSEQ multiplex PCR; in TCRdb, only in-frame clones are kept and a portion is missing. The sample records under 200,000 clones, around three quarters being singletons. Sequenced: PBMCs. These receptors originate from a woman between 25 and 40 years old in good health and CMV-seronegative.

This sequence joins TRBV19 and TRBJ1-5; a weak D match, TRBD1 (6 bases). CDR3 length equals 13 residues. CDR1 LNHDA and CDR2 SQIVND come from the germline V gene (reference sequence). V was clipped by 6 bases and J by 3 bases, with 9 bases between them. The CDR3 DNA reads TGTGCCAGTAGAGGACAGTACAATCAGCCCCAGCATTTT. Translation gives CASRGQYNQPQHF.

The chain carries TRBV6-6 and TRBJ1-1; 7 bases are shared with TRBD1. The CDR3 runs to 12 residues. CDR1 and CDR2 (germline): MNHNY, SVGAGI (reference sequence). Germline trimming cut 6 bases from V and 6 bases from J; bases unmatched to any gene: 4. Here the CDR3 DNA reads TGTGCCAGCAGACAGGGGAGGCCTGAAGCTTTCTTT. Its translation: CASRQGRPEAFF.

This clone occurred once. The CDR3 reads CASSSPSRLARDTQYF. As DNA, the CDR3 is TGTGCCAGCAGCTCTCCCTCCCGACTAGCAAGAGATACGCAGTATTTT. The chain employs TRBV13 and TRBJ2-3, with 7 bases matching TRBD2. V lost 4 bases and J lost 5; bases outside the gene matches: 12. This CDR3 region has 16 residues. Germline values: CDR1 PRHDT, CDR2 FYEKMQ (reference sequence).

The genes are TRBV5-1 and TRBJ2-5; 15 nucleotides match TRBD2. Germline V CDR1 and CDR2: SGHRS, YFSETQ. The CDR3 spans 17 residues. J gave up 7 bases and V 4 bases, and 11 bases lay outside the gene matches. For the CDR3, the DNA is TGCGCCAGCAGCCAGGGACTAGCGGGAGGAAACCCAAGGACCCAGTACTTC. Residues: CASSQGLAGGNPRTQYF.

V usage is TRBV9 and J usage is TRBJ2-7, with a possible D match to TRBD2 (6 bases). The germline V gene encodes CDR1 SGDLS and CDR2 YYNGEE. The length of the CDR3 is 15 residues. V was shortened by 2 bases and J by 0 bases, with 12 bases between the two germline ends. The CDR3 nucleotides are TGTGCCAGCAGCGTCAGTCTAGCGAGCTCCTACGAGCAGTACTTC. Translated, it gives CASSVSLASSYEQYF. Filled out from reference TRBV9 and TRBJ2-7, the complete variable domain reads DSGVTQTPKHLITATGQRVTLRCSPRSGDLSVYWYQQSLDQGLQFLIQYYNGEERAKGNILERFSAQQFPDLHSELNLSSLELGDSALYFCASSVSLASSYEQYFGPGTRLTVT.

The sample holds one count of this clone. CDR3 in amino acids: CASSLKTSGRVGEQFF. CDR3 coding DNA: TGTGCCAGCAGCTTAAAGACTAGCGGGAGGGTTGGTGAGCAGTTCTTC. V and J are TRBV7-6 and TRBJ2-1, with 14 bases identical to TRBD2. Trimming removed 2 bases from V and 9 bases from J; junction bases left unmatched: 6. Germline values: CDR1 SGHVS, CDR2 FNYEAQ. This CDR3 has 16 amino acids.

The chain links TRBV5-1 to TRBJ2-3; 13 bases are shared with TRBD2. Germline V gives CDR1 SGHRS, CDR2 YFSETQ. Germline trimming cut 2 bases from V and 2 bases from J; bases unmatched to any gene: 2. The CDR3 has 16 amino acids. DNA of the CDR3: TGCGCCAGCAGCTTAGGGACTAGCGGGATCACAGATACGCAGTATTTT. Translating it yields CASSLGTSGITDTQYF.

A few counts support this clone. The rearrangement uses TRBV7-2 and TRBJ2-7, with 7 nucleotides matching TRBD2. V lost 1 base to trimming and J lost 3 bases; unmatched junction nucleotides: 9. Germline V gene sequence: CDR1 SGHTA, CDR2 FQGNSA. The CDR3 is made up of 16 amino acids. The CDR3 DNA is TGTGCCAGCAGCTTAGATCTTGGACTAGTTCACTACGAGCAGTACTTC. It encodes CASSLDLGLVHYEQYF.

The V call is TRBV18, the J call TRBJ2-7; D possibly corresponds to TRBD1 (5 bases). Trimming stripped 2 bases from V and 3 bases from J, with 14 bases between. CDR3 length equals 15 residues. Germline assignment: CDR1 KGHSH and CDR2 LQKENI. As DNA, the CDR3 is TGTGCCAGCTCACCAAAGTTACAGGCCATCTACGAGCAGTACTTC. Translating it yields CASSPKLQAIYEQYF.

The V and J genes are TRBV11-3 and TRBJ2-7; a possible D gene is TRBD2 (6 bases). In germline, CDR1 is SGHNT, CDR2 YENEEA. The CDR3 length is 16 residues. Between the trimmed V and J ends, which lost 1 base and 0 bases, there was a span of 13 bases. CDR3 sequence (DNA): TGTGCCAGCAGCTTAGGGGGCGGGACGCTCTCCTACGAGCAGTACTTC. Amino acids: CASSLGGGTLSYEQYF.

The genes are TRBV5-1 and TRBJ1-5; D is ambiguous. The CDR3 has 13 amino acids. The germline V gene encodes CDR1 SGHRS and CDR2 YFSETQ. Trimming removed 4 bases at V and 4 bases at J, with 9 bases between. The CDR3 DNA follows: TGCGCCAGCAGCGAAGAGTCGAATCAGCCCCAGCATTTT. As protein: CASSEESNQPQHF.

The CDR3 is CASSERAVVGLAATGELFF. The CDR3 DNA is TGTGCCAGCAGCGAGAGAGCGGTGGTGGGACTAGCGGCCACCGGGGAGCTGTTTTTT. V usage is TRBV9 and J usage is TRBJ2-2; 11 bases match TRBD2. The CDR3 covers 19 residues. Unmatched junction bases numbered 14, after V lost 3 bases and J lost 4 bases. Germline CDR1 is SGDLS and CDR2 is YYNGEE.

The rearrangement joins TRBV7-9 to TRBJ1-3; D unclear. The V end was cut by 4 bases, the J end by 4 bases, with 8 bases between. This CDR3 comprises 13 residues. The germline V gene has CDR1 SEHNR and CDR2 FQNEAQ (reference sequence). The CDR3 region has the DNA TGTGCCAGCAGCTCGACTGTGGGAAACACCATATATTTT. It yields the protein CASSSTVGNTIYF.

V gene TRBV9 combines with J gene TRBJ1-3; D not resolved. Germline V gene sequence: CDR1 SGDLS, CDR2 YYNGEE. The CDR3 is 14 amino acids. V was pared by 3 bases and J by 0 bases, with 7 bases between. CDR3 loop: CASSDYSSGNTIYF. The DNA of the CDR3 is TGTGCCAGCAGCGATTATTCCTCTGGAAACACCATATATTTT.

This clone was observed a few times. The rearrangement links TRBV19 to TRBJ2-5; D is ambiguous. V lost 4 bases and J 2 bases, leaving 11 bases between the germline ends. From germline, CDR1 is LNHDA and CDR2 SQIVND (reference sequence). The CDR3 spans 14 residues. The CDR3 DNA reads as TGTGCCAGTAGTAGTCCGAGGTTACAAGAGACCCAGTACTTC. Residues: CASSSPRLQETQYF.

V and J are TRBV10-1 and TRBJ1-5, with TRBD1 as a possible D gene (5 bases). V shed 9 bases and J shed 0 bases, with 15 bases lying between them. The length of the CDR3 is 15 residues. Germline V gene lookup returns CDR1 WNHNN and CDR2 SYGVQD (reference sequence). CDR3 nucleotide sequence: TGCGCCAGGGCCGACGGGGGGTATAGCAATCAGCCCCAGCATTTT. It yields the protein CARADGGYSNQPQHF.

This chain connects TRBV5-1 to TRBJ2-7; tentatively, D is TRBD2 (7 bases). Germline V gene sequence: CDR1 SGHRS, CDR2 YFSETQ. The CDR3 loop spans 15 amino acids. With 0 bases removed from V and 4 bases from J, the gap between germline ends came to 14 bases. CDR3 residues: CASSLVSGGEYEQYF. The CDR3 DNA reads as TGCGCCAGCAGCTTGGTTTCGGGGGGCGAGTACGAGCAGTACTTC.

V gene TRBV25-1 combines with J gene TRBJ2-4; 7 nucleotides align to TRBD1. CDR1 is MGHDK, CDR2 SYGVNS, per germline. The CDR3 has 16 residues. Trimming took 4 bases from V and 3 from J; bases not matched to a gene: 9. The CDR3 loop reads CASSAEGAQGKNIQYF. The CDR3 bases are TGTGCCAGCAGTGCTGAGGGGGCCCAGGGCAAAAACATTCAGTACTTC.

This sequence joins TRBV5-1 and TRBJ2-7; 8 bases match TRBD2. J lost 2 bases, V lost 0 bases, and 13 bases had no gene match. The germline V gene has CDR1 SGHRS and CDR2 YFSETQ. This CDR3 has 18 residues. The CDR3, as DNA: TGCGCCAGCAGCTTGGCAACGGGGGGGTACAGGAGACCCTACGAGCAGTACTTC. Protein: CASSLATGGYRRPYEQYF.

V gene TRBV19 combines with J gene TRBJ2-1; 8 bases map to TRBD2. V trimming: 5 bases; J trimming: 6 bases; junction bases outside the gene matches: 0. This CDR3 has 12 residues. In germline, CDR1 is LNHDA, CDR2 SQIVND (reference sequence). CDR3 bases: TGTGCCAGTAGTCTAGCGGGCAATGAGCAGTTCTTC. Amino acids: CASSLAGNEQFF.

The V call is TRBV5-5, the J call TRBJ1-4; D not certain. Germline values: CDR1 SGHKS, CDR2 YYEKEE (reference sequence). The CDR3 length is 15 residues. V dropped 0 bases and J dropped 5 bases, with 11 bases sitting between them. CDR3 nucleotides: TGTGCCAGCAGCTTGGTGGCGGGAAGGAATGAAAAACTGTTTTTT. Encoded protein: CASSLVAGRNEKLFF.

V is TRBV19 and J is TRBJ2-2; a possible D gene is TRBD2 (6 bases). Germline assignment: CDR1 LNHDA and CDR2 SQIVND (reference sequence). Trimming shortened V by 3 bases and J by 9 bases, and 17 bases separated the two germline ends. The CDR3 is made up of 15 amino acids. CDR3 in DNA: TGTGCCAGTAGTATGGGGGGACTCATCCTCCGGGAGCTGTTTTTT. Residues: CASSMGGLILRELFF.

This clone was picked up one time. The chain couples TRBV6-4 to TRBJ1-5, with D perhaps matching TRBD1 (6 bases). V lost 4 bases, J lost 7 bases, and 17 bases lay in between. Germline V gives CDR1 MRHNA, CDR2 SNTAGT. The CDR3 is made up of 15 amino acids. CDR3 nucleotide sequence: TGTGCCAGCAGTGGAGGGGGGGCAGAGGGACAGCCCCAGCATTTT. Protein: CASSGGGAEGQPQHF.

The chain has TRBV9 and TRBJ2-3; tentative D call: TRBD1 (6 bases). The CDR3 has 15 residues. Germline V CDR1 and CDR2: SGDLS, YYNGEE. The germline V and J ends were trimmed by 0 bases and 4 bases, with 12 bases remaining between them. Here the CDR3 reads CASSVGRGGADTQYF. In nucleotides, the CDR3 is TGTGCCAGCAGCGTAGGCAGGGGTGGTGCAGATACGCAGTATTTT.

CDR3 sequence (DNA): TGTGCCAGTAGTCTAACGGCGGCGGGATTGGGTTACGAGCAGTACTTC. Translation: CASSLTAAGLGYEQYF. This rearrangement joins TRBV19 to TRBJ2-7; tentatively, D is TRBD2 (6 bases). Germline V CDR1 and CDR2: LNHDA, SQIVND (reference sequence). Trimming stripped 5 bases from V and 4 bases from J, with 21 bases between. The CDR3 extends over 16 amino acids. Full variable domain (remainder filled in from reference TRBV19 and TRBJ2-7): DGGITQSPKYLFRKEGQNVTLSCEQNLNHDAMYWYRQDPGQGLRLIYYSQIVNDFQKGDIAEGYSVSREKKESFPLTVTSAQKNPTAFYLCASSLTAAGLGYEQYFGPGTRLTVT.